The 9 T cell receptor beta chains below come from one sample, sequenced in a study of blood T cell repertoires in COVID-19. The data were produced by immunoSEQ multiplex PCR, yet TCRdb's version contains in-frame clones alone and is incomplete. In the table there are roughly 66,000 clones, more than 65% of which are singletons. The specimen sequenced was peripheral blood. All receptors come from a woman between 55 and 75 years old with acute or convalescent COVID-19.

DNA of the CDR3: TGTGCCAGCAGTTATACGCGCCAAGAGACCCAGTACTTC. Translation gives CASSYTRQETQYF. V and J are TRBV6-5 and TRBJ2-5; D unresolved. Looked up from germline, CDR1 is MNHEY and CDR2 is SVGAGI. V lost 3 bases and J 1 base, leaving 6 bases between the germline ends. The CDR3 loop spans 13 amino acids.

This clone was observed once. This rearrangement joins TRBV3-1 (or the pseudogene TRBV3-2) to TRBJ1-2; D gene ambiguous. CDR3 size: 15 residues. V was pared by 0 bases and J by 2 bases, with 10 bases between. Germline CDR1 is LGHDT and CDR2 is YNNKEL (reference sequence). This chain's CDR3 is CASSQDRGGNYGYTF. DNA for the CDR3: TGTGCCAGCAGCCAAGATCGAGGCGGAAACTATGGCTACACCTTC.

The V and J genes are TRBV6-1 and TRBJ1-1; no reliable D call. In germline, CDR1 is MNHNS, CDR2 SASEGT. Deletions cut 2 bases from V and 2 bases from J, with 12 bases between. This CDR3 is 15 amino acids long. The CDR3 loop is CASSELDSLNTEAFF. The CDR3 nucleotides are TGTGCCAGCAGTGAATTGGATAGCCTCAACACTGAAGCTTTCTTT.

The chain links TRBV6-1 to TRBJ1-5, with D hard to call. Germline loops: CDR1 MNHNS, CDR2 SASEGT. The CDR3 covers 13 residues. The V gene lost 3 bases and the J gene lost 4 bases, with 7 bases spanning the gap. This CDR3 reads CASSETGNQPQHF. The DNA for the CDR3 is TGTGCCAGCAGTGAGACGGGGAATCAGCCCCAGCATTTT.

This clone was counted a single time. The chain employs TRBV7-9 and TRBJ2-4; 7 bases are shared with TRBD1. V shed 5 bases, J shed 3 bases, and the junction held 19 bases outside the gene matches. From germline, CDR1 is SEHNR and CDR2 FQNEAQ (reference sequence). This CDR3 contains 19 residues. The CDR3 sequence: CASSNYKPDRAIVKNIQYF. CDR3 DNA: TGTGCCAGCAGCAACTACAAACCCGACAGGGCAATTGTCAAAAACATTCAGTACTTC.

This clone has only a few counts. The rearrangement uses TRBV29-1 and TRBJ1-4; weak D call: TRBD1 (5 bases). This CDR3 is 12 amino acids long. The germline CDR1 and CDR2 sequences are SQVTM and ANQGSEA. Trimming removed 4 bases from V and 7 bases from J, with 10 bases in between. CDR3 coding DNA: TGCAGCGTTGGTAGGAGGGGTGAAAAACTGTTTTTT. This sequence encodes CSVGRRGEKLFF. The variable domain in full, completed from reference TRBV29-1 and TRBJ1-4, reads SAVISQKPSRDICQRGTSLTIQCQVDSQVTMMFWYRQQPGQSLTLIATANQGSEATYESGFVIDKFPISRPNLTFSTLTVSNMSPEDSSIYLCSVGRRGEKLFFGSGTQLSVL.

The J gene is TRBJ1-3, the V gene TRBV6-5; TRBD1 might be the D (5 bases). CDR1 and CDR2 (germline): MNHEY, SVGAGI. CDR3 length: 16 residues. V lost 0 bases to trimming and J lost 3 bases, with 12 bases between them. The CDR3 DNA reads as TGTGCCAGCAGTTACTCCATAGGGGCAGGTGGAAACACCATATATTTT. The encoded protein is CASSYSIGAGGNTIYF.

The chain couples TRBV5-4 to TRBJ1-2; no definite D call. Germline lookup yields CDR1 SGHNT and CDR2 YYREEE (reference sequence). Trimming took 0 bases from V and 7 from J, leaving 13 bases between them. CDR3 length equals 14 residues. The CDR3 DNA sequence: TGTGCCAGCAGCTTGGAGAGGCCGGGAGGTGGCTACACCTTC. It encodes CASSLERPGGGYTF. Full variable domain (rest looked up from reference TRBV5-4 and TRBJ1-2): ETGVTQSPTHLIKTRGQQVTLRCSSQSGHNTVSWYQQALGQGPQFIFQYYREEENGRGNFPPRFSGLQFPNYSSELNVNALELDDSALYLCASSLERPGGGYTFGSGTRLTVV.

This sequence joins TRBV2 and TRBJ1-4; no definite D call. Germline assignment: CDR1 SNHLY and CDR2 FYNNEI. V was cut by 3 bases and J by 2 bases, with 7 bases left in between. This CDR3 spans 14 amino acids. As DNA, the CDR3 is TGTGCCAGCAGTGACTGGGAGACTAATGAAAAACTGTTTTTT. Residues: CASSDWETNEKLFF.